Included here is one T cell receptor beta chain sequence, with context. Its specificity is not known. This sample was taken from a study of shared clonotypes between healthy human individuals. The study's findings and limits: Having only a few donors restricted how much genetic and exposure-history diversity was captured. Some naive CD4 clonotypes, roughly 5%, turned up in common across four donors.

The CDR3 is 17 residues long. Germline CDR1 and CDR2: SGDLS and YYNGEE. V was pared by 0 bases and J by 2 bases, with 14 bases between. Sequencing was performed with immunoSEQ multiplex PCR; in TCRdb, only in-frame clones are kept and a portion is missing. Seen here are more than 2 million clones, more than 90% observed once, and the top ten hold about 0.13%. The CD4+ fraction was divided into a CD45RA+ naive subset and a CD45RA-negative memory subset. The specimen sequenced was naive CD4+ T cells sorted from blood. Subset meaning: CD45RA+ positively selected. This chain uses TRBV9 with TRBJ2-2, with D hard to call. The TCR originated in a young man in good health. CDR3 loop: CASSVEGYPLNTGELFF. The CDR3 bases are TGTGCCAGCAGCGTAGAGGGCTATCCTTTAAACACCGGGGAGCTGTTTTTT.